This is a list of T cell receptor beta chains from one sample in a study of blood T cell repertoires in COVID-19. Clones were sequenced by immunoSEQ multiplex PCR, and TCRdb holds only the in-frame ones, with some missing. The table lists under 200,000 clones, approximately 86% of them singletons. Sequencing was done on a sample of peripheral blood. Receptors were obtained from a man between 60 and 70 years old with COVID-19, enrolled during active disease. Each CDR3 is given with its conserved first and last residue. Fields, in order: V gene, clone size, D gene, J gene, CDR3 DNA, CDR3 protein. A D gene is named only where the DNA matches it firmly. The size entry is marked missing in some rows and otherwise reads once, few, many or a size class.

TRBV18	-	-	TRBJ1-1	TGTGCCAGCTCGGGGGACATGACGAACACTGAAGCTTTCTTT	CASSGDMTNTEAFF
TRBV19	-	TRBD1	TRBJ1-1	TGTGCCAGTAGTGGACGGGACAGCAACACTGAAGCTTTCTTT	CASSGRDSNTEAFF
TRBV5-3	-	TRBD2	TRBJ2-7	TGTGCCAGCCCCTATGCTAGCGGGGGGACCTACGGGGAGCAGTACTTC	CASPYASGGTYGEQYF
TRBV28	-	-	TRBJ2-7	TGTGCCAGCAGCCAGCCGCGGGGAGCCTACGAGCAGTACTTC	CASSQPRGAYEQYF
TRBV7-3	-	-	TRBJ2-3	TGTGCCAGCAGCTTAAGTATCCAGGGCTGGGGCACAGATACGCAGTATTTT	CASSLSIQGWGTDTQYF
TRBV11-2	-	TRBD2	TRBJ2-7	TGTGCCAGCAGCTTAGATAGACTAGCGACCTACGAGCAGTACTTC	CASSLDRLATYEQYF
TRBV28	-	TRBD1	TRBJ1-4	TGTGCCAGCAGTAATTCAGGGGGTTCCCTTGAAAAACTGTTTTTT	CASSNSGGSLEKLFF
TRBV30	-	-	TRBJ2-3	TGTGCCTGGAGCGAGATCGCAGATACGCAGTATTTT	CAWSEIADTQYF
TRBV7-6	once	TRBD1	TRBJ1-1	TGTGCCAGCAGCCCCTTACAGGGGGCCGGGGGAGCTTTCTTT	CASSPLQGAGGAFF
TRBV3-1/TRBV3-2	-	TRBD1	TRBJ1-1	TGTGCCAGCAGGAAATCAGGGGGCATTCTGAACACTGAAGCTTTCTTT	CASRKSGGILNTEAFF
TRBV27	-	TRBD1	TRBJ2-2	TGTGCCAGCAGTTCATACGTCCGCCAGGGGGCCGCCGGGGAGCTGTTTTTT	CASSSYVRQGAAGELFF
TRBV5-1	-	-	TRBJ2-7	TGCGCCAGCGGACTCCTTTCAGGAGGGCACTACGAGCAGTACTTC	CASGLLSGGHYEQYF
TRBV6-5	-	-	TRBJ1-2	TGTGCCAGCAGTTCAGGGTTGGGCTACACCTTC	CASSSGLGYTF
TRBV9	once	TRBD1	TRBJ2-5	TGTGCCAGCAGCGTAGGACAGGGTTCAGAGACCCAGTACTTC	CASSVGQGSETQYF
TRBV4-1	-	TRBD1	TRBJ2-7	TGCGCCAGCAGCCAAGGGGACAGAAGCACCTACGAGCAGTACTTC	CASSQGDRSTYEQYF
TRBV2	-	-	TRBJ1-2	TGTGCCAGCAGTTCTTTCTATGGCTACACCTTC	CASSSFYGYTF
TRBV19	-	TRBD1	TRBJ1-1	TGTGCCAGTAGTTCACAGGGGACCGGCACTGAAGCTTTCTTT	CASSSQGTGTEAFF
TRBV18	-	-	TRBJ1-2	TGTGCCAGCTCACCACCAGGGAGGCAGGACCAAGCTAACTATGGCTACACCTTC	CASSPPGRQDQANYGYTF
TRBV28	few	-	TRBJ1-1	TGTGCCAGCGAGAGGCAGTCGCTTGAAGCTTTCTTT	CASERQSLEAFF
TRBV7-2	-	-	TRBJ2-1	TGTGCCAGCAGCTTAGTCCTCGGCGGGATTTCCTACAATGAGCAGTTCTTC	CASSLVLGGISYNEQFF
TRBV19	-	TRBD1	TRBJ2-5	TGTGCCAGTAGTGGGATGGGTGGACAGGGGAAAGAGACCCAGTACTTC	CASSGMGGQGKETQYF
TRBV19	-	-	TRBJ1-1	TGTGCCAGTAGTAGTACAGGAATGAACACTGAAGCTTTCTTT	CASSSTGMNTEAFF
TRBV6-6	few	-	TRBJ1-3	TGTGCCAGCAGCCAGGGTTCTGGAAACACCATATATTTT	CASSQGSGNTIYF
TRBV25-1	-	-	TRBJ1-1	TGTGCCAGCAGTGAATCGGGGGTGAGGGCAAACACTGAAGCTTTCTTT	CASSESGVRANTEAFF
TRBV2	-	-	TRBJ1-5	TGTGCCAGCAGTGGGGGGGGCGGTTGGCAGCCCCAGCATTTT	CASSGGGGWQPQHF
TRBV5-4	-	-	TRBJ1-1	TGTGCCAGCATAGTGAACACTGAAGCTTTCTTT	CASIVNTEAFF
TRBV4-3	-	TRBD2	TRBJ2-1	TGCGCCAGCAGCCAAGATTGGCTAGCGGGACCCAATGAGCAGTTCTTC	CASSQDWLAGPNEQFF
TRBV19	once	-	TRBJ2-3	TGTGCCAGTCGACAATCAGGGGTAGGGTCAGATACGCAGTATTTT	CASRQSGVGSDTQYF
TRBV2	-	-	TRBJ1-1	TGTGCCAGCAGTGCAGGTCACAGGAACACTGAAGCTTTCTTT	CASSAGHRNTEAFF
TRBV6-6	-	TRBD2	TRBJ2-7	TGTGCCAGCAGCCATAGCGGGAACGAGCAGTACTTC	CASSHSGNEQYF
TRBV5-8	-	-	TRBJ2-7	TGTGCCAGCAGCGGGGCCGCAGCCTCCTACGAGCAGTACTTC	CASSGAAASYEQYF
TRBV19	-	-	TRBJ2-2	TGTGCCAGTAGTATAGCCCGGAACACCGGGGAGCTGTTTTTT	CASSIARNTGELFF
TRBV3-1/TRBV3-2	-	TRBD1	TRBJ1-1	TGTGCCAGCAGCCAACGGACAGGGACGAGTACTGAAGCTTTCTTT	CASSQRTGTSTEAFF
TRBV7-2	-	-	TRBJ1-2	TGTGCCAGCATCAAAGCCCCAGGTGGGCTCTATGGCTACACCTTC	CASIKAPGGLYGYTF
TRBV7-2	-	-	TRBJ1-2	TGTGCCAGCAGCTTACACAGTACCCCCTATGGCTACACCTTC	CASSLHSTPYGYTF
TRBV25-1	-	TRBD1	TRBJ1-5	TGTGCCAGCGGTAACCGGGACAGGGGAGAGCCCCAGCATTTT	CASGNRDRGEPQHF
TRBV7-9	-	TRBD1	TRBJ2-7	TGTGCCAGCAGTCGCGCCGGGACAGGGGTGTACGAGCAGTACTTC	CASSRAGTGVYEQYF
TRBV4-3	-	-	TRBJ2-1	TGCGCCAGCAGCCAAGAGGTCCGACAGAACAATGAGCAGTTCTTC	CASSQEVRQNNEQFF